The 23 T cell receptor beta chains presented below share a single source sample, sequenced in a study of blood T cell repertoires in COVID-19. TCRdb's table, derived via immunoSEQ multiplex PCR, lists solely in-frame clones and lacks some. The sample includes around 150,000 clones, about 77% of them seen just once. The sequencing input was peripheral blood. The receptors come from a man aged 55 to 70 with acute or convalescent COVID-19.

In DNA, the CDR3 is TGTGCCAGCAGCGCCGTTACAGGGGCCGCGGGAAACACCATATATTTT. It yields the protein CASSAVTGAAGNTIYF. This chain uses TRBV9 with TRBJ1-3; 7 nucleotides match TRBD1. There are 16 residues in the CDR3. With 3 bases clipped from V and 4 bases from J, the junction kept 10 bases outside the gene matches. The germline CDR1 and CDR2 sequences are SGDLS and YYNGEE.

This clone was detected only a few times. CDR3 in DNA: TGCGCCAGCAGCTTGGCGGGACAGGGGCGCTGGAATGAGCAGTTCTTC. Translating gives CASSLAGQGRWNEQFF. The rearrangement joins TRBV5-1 to TRBJ2-1, with 10 bases fitting TRBD1. CDR1 and CDR2 (germline): SGHRS, YFSETQ. V lost 0 bases, J lost 7 bases, and 7 bases stayed unmatched. CDR3 length equals 16 residues.

This chain connects TRBV7-2 to TRBJ2-3, with D unresolved. Germline-derived CDR1 and CDR2 are SGHTA and FQGNSA. V lost 1 base to trimming and J lost 6 bases, with 5 bases between them. The CDR3 extends over 12 amino acids. The CDR3 sequence: CASSLVADTQYF. As DNA, the CDR3 is TGTGCCAGCAGCTTAGTAGCCGATACGCAGTATTTT.

The gene calls are TRBV5-4 and TRBJ1-1; perhaps TRBD1 as D (5 bases). The CDR3 contains 16 residues. Between the trimmed V and J ends, which lost 4 bases and 2 bases, there was a span of 18 bases. Germline CDR1 SGHNT, CDR2 YYREEE (reference sequence). Here the CDR3 DNA reads TGTGCCAGCAGCGCGGAAAGGGGCATTAAAAACACTGAAGCTTTCTTT. The encoded protein is CASSAERGIKNTEAFF.

The gene calls are TRBV4-1 and TRBJ1-3; D is ambiguous. This CDR3 comprises 15 residues. V lost 2 bases and J lost 9, with 17 bases in between. CDR1 and CDR2 (germline): MGHRA, YSYEKL. The CDR3 DNA is TGCGCCAGCAGCCAAAGTGAGCTGTCGAGGAGCACCATATATTTT. It is translated as CASSQSELSRSTIYF.

The CDR3 bases are TGTGCCAGCAGTTTACAGGGGATCAATTCACCCCTCCACTTT. It is translated as CASSLQGINSPLHF. The chain combines TRBV28 with TRBJ1-6, with a weak D call TRBD1 (6 bases). V was shortened by 2 bases and J by 7 bases, with 9 bases between the two germline ends. This CDR3 contains 14 residues. In germline, CDR1 is MDHEN, CDR2 SYDVKM.

This clone has ten or more counts. The V call is TRBV6-6, the J call TRBJ1-6; perhaps TRBD1 as D (5 bases). The CDR3 is made up of 14 amino acids. Germline CDR1 is MNHNY and CDR2 is SVGAGI (reference sequence). Between the trimmed V and J ends, which lost 0 bases and 14 bases, there was a span of 14 bases. The CDR3 sequence is CASSYSGELQTLHF. The CDR3 DNA sequence: TGTGCCAGCAGTTACTCAGGGGAACTTCAAACCCTCCACTTT.

This clone has only a few counts. This chain uses TRBV28 with TRBJ1-5; 8 bases line up with TRBD1. This CDR3 has 14 residues. The germline V gene encodes CDR1 MDHEN and CDR2 SYDVKM. Trimming removed 8 bases from V and 4 bases from J; junction bases left unmatched: 7. Written as DNA, the CDR3 is TGTGCCAGCTCCAGGGGGCTGGGGAATCAGCCCCAGCATTTT. It is translated as CASSRGLGNQPQHF.

In its sample, this clone was seen a few times. This chain links TRBV4-2 with TRBJ2-3, with 10 bases identical to TRBD2. Germline V gene lookup returns CDR1 LGHNA and CDR2 YNFKEQ. The length of the CDR3 is 16 residues. After removal of 2 bases from V and 4 bases from J, the junction contained 6 bases not matched to a gene. The CDR3 reads CASSQPSGRSADTQYF. The DNA for the CDR3 is TGTGCCAGCAGCCAACCTAGCGGGAGATCGGCAGATACGCAGTATTTT.

The genes are TRBV28 and TRBJ2-7; D may be TRBD2 (7 bases). V shed 6 bases and J shed 5 bases, with 23 bases lying between them. This CDR3 has 16 residues. Germline lookup yields CDR1 MDHEN and CDR2 SYDVKM. CDR3 in amino acids: CASSTKGEGPGDEQYF. The CDR3 DNA reads TGTGCCAGCAGCACTAAGGGGGAGGGGCCCGGGGACGAGCAGTACTTC. Full variable domain (missing parts from reference TRBV28 and TRBJ2-7): DVKVTQSSRYLVKRTGEKVFLECVQDMDHENMFWYRQDPGLGLRLIYFSYDVKMKEKGDIPEGYSVSREKKERFSLILESASTNQTSMYLCASSTKGEGPGDEQYFGPGTRLTVT.

J is TRBJ2-5 and V is TRBV11-2, with 11 bases fitting TRBD2. J gave up 4 bases and V 3 bases, and 1 base lay outside the gene matches. The CDR3 is 14 amino acids. The germline CDR1 and CDR2 sequences are SGHAT and FQNNGV. The CDR3 sequence is CASSFGTSGETQYF. CDR3 coding DNA: TGTGCCAGCAGCTTCGGGACTAGCGGAGAGACCCAGTACTTC.

This clone appeared a single time. This sample includes further DNA sequences coding for the same CDR3. This chain connects TRBV7-2 to TRBJ2-3; 8 bases agree with TRBD2. The CDR3 has 14 residues. J was trimmed by 3 bases and V by 5 bases; bases with no gene match: 4. The germline CDR1 and CDR2 sequences are SGHTA and FQGNSA. The CDR3 here is CASSPGLATDTQYF. The DNA for the CDR3 is TGTGCCAGCAGCCCCGGACTAGCAACAGATACGCAGTATTTT.

J is TRBJ2-2 and V is TRBV11-3, with a weak D call TRBD1 (6 bases). Germline CDR1 is SGHNT and CDR2 is YENEEA. The CDR3 runs to 15 residues. V lost 3 bases to trimming and J lost 4 bases, with 12 bases between them. CDR3 protein: CASSFNRAGTGELFF. The CDR3 DNA follows: TGTGCCAGCAGCTTTAACAGGGCGGGCACCGGGGAGCTGTTTTTT.

V is TRBV4-1 and J is TRBJ2-1; TRBD2 aligns across 8 bases. The CDR3 has 16 amino acids. V shed 6 bases, J shed 6 bases, and the junction held 13 bases outside the gene matches. Germline assignment: CDR1 MGHRA and CDR2 YSYEKL. The chain's CDR3 is CASSQIGSGGGNEQFF. CDR3 nucleotides: TGCGCCAGCAGTCAAATAGGTTCGGGAGGGGGCAATGAGCAGTTCTTC.

The rearrangement joins TRBV6-6 to TRBJ2-5; 8 positions agree with TRBD1. This CDR3 contains 13 residues. V lost 7 bases to trimming and J lost 4 bases; unmatched junction nucleotides: 5. Germline lookup yields CDR1 MNHNY and CDR2 SVGAGI (reference sequence). Here the CDR3 DNA reads TGTGCCAGCACTCGGACAGGGCGAGAGACCCAGTACTTC. As protein: CASTRTGRETQYF.

This clone came up a few times. This chain joins TRBV5-1 and TRBJ2-6; D ambiguous. The ends were cut back, 5 bases at V and 0 bases at J, with 6 bases in the middle. This CDR3 spans 14 amino acids. Germline V gives CDR1 SGHRS, CDR2 YFSETQ. Here the CDR3 DNA reads TGCGCCAGCAGTTTGCTCTCTGGGGCCAACGTCCTGACTTTC. Residues: CASSLLSGANVLTF.

This clone was counted a few times. The V gene is TRBV4-1, the J gene TRBJ2-7; 9 nucleotides line up with TRBD1. The CDR3 has 17 amino acids. V was pared by 0 bases and J by 4 bases, with 10 bases of the junction left unmatched. CDR1 MGHRA and CDR2 YSYEKL come from the germline V gene. In nucleotides, the CDR3 is TGCGCCAGCAGCCAAGATTTCTCCGGGACAGGGAAATACGAGCAGTACTTC. Translating gives CASSQDFSGTGKYEQYF.

This clone was seen just once. The chain recombines TRBV7-9 with TRBJ2-1; tentative D call: TRBD2 (5 bases). The V gene's germline CDR1 is SEHNR and CDR2 FQNEAQ (reference sequence). V dropped 5 bases and J dropped 8 bases, with 13 bases sitting between them. There are 13 residues in the CDR3. The CDR3 reads CASSLDLAHEQFF. CDR3 nucleotide sequence: TGTGCCAGCAGCCTGGACTTAGCCCATGAGCAGTTCTTC.

This clone was recorded once. The chain links TRBV4-2 to TRBJ1-1, with D hard to call. Looked up from germline, CDR1 is LGHNA and CDR2 is YNFKEQ. The ends were cut back, 1 base at V and 4 bases at J, with 16 bases in the middle. This CDR3 has 16 amino acids. The CDR3 coding sequence is TGTGCCAGCAGCCAAGTTGTAATTGCCGGCGGCACTGAAGCTTTCTTT. Protein: CASSQVVIAGGTEAFF.

This chain connects TRBV5-4 to TRBJ2-7; TRBD2 might be the D (5 bases). V was cut by 3 bases and J by 2 bases, with 9 bases left in between. Germline assignment: CDR1 SGHNT and CDR2 YYREEE (reference sequence). The CDR3 contains 13 residues. For the CDR3, the DNA is TGTGCCAGCAGCTCGAGCGGAACCTACGAGCAGTACTTC. Protein sequence: CASSSSGTYEQYF. Drawing the rest from reference TRBV5-4 and TRBJ2-7, the complete variable domain is ETGVTQSPTHLIKTRGQQVTLRCSSQSGHNTVSWYQQALGQGPQFIFQYYREEENGRGNFPPRFSGLQFPNYSSELNVNALELDDSALYLCASSSSGTYEQYFGPGTRLTVT.

The chain is built from TRBV27 and TRBJ1-4; a weak D match, TRBD1 (6 bases). With 3 bases removed from V and 10 bases from J, the gap between germline ends came to 15 bases. The CDR3 has 14 residues. From germline, CDR1 is MNHEY and CDR2 SMNVEV (reference sequence). CDR3 sequence: CASSFEQGRGKLFF. The CDR3 DNA follows: TGTGCCAGCAGTTTCGAGCAGGGGCGTGGAAAACTGTTTTTT.

The J gene is TRBJ1-6, the V gene TRBV28, with a possible D match to TRBD1 (5 bases). The V end was cut by 2 bases, the J end by 7 bases, with 15 bases between. CDR1 MDHEN and CDR2 SYDVKM come from the germline V gene. The CDR3 is made up of 16 amino acids. CDR3 sequence reads: CASSLRTGAENSPLHF. The CDR3 DNA sequence: TGTGCCAGCAGTTTAAGAACAGGCGCAGAGAATTCACCCCTCCACTTT. Full variable domain (outside the CDR3, taken from reference TRBV28 and TRBJ1-6): DVKVTQSSRYLVKRTGEKVFLECVQDMDHENMFWYRQDPGLGLRLIYFSYDVKMKEKGDIPEGYSVSREKKERFSLILESASTNQTSMYLCASSLRTGAENSPLHFGNGTRLTVT.

This sequence joins TRBV27 and TRBJ2-3; 8 positions match TRBD2. The V and J ends lost 2 bases and 3 bases, in that order; junction bases with no gene match: 4. This CDR3 contains 15 residues. The germline CDR1 and CDR2 sequences are MNHEY and SMNVEV (reference sequence). The CDR3 DNA reads as TGTGCCAGCAGTTTAAGCGGGAGAGGGACAGATACGCAGTATTTT. Translated: CASSLSGRGTDTQYF.